This T cell receptor (beta chain) was captured in a study of T cell clonality in common variable immunodeficiency. This clone came up many times. Its antigen is undetermined. The missing CDR3 end, 3 residues past where the read stops, is filled in from the germline J gene. Libraries were prepared by immunoSEQ multiplex PCR; TCRdb keeps only in-frame clonotypes and omits some of them. Recorded here are tens of thousands of clones, none singletons. Trimming removed 0 bases from V and 6 bases from J; junction bases left unmatched: 4. This CDR3 has 14 residues. The germline V gene has CDR1 SGHRS and CDR2 YFSETQ. Findings of the study overall: TCRbeta clonality was increased in CVID versus healthy controls. Authors noted CVID clonality's cause needs subpopulation repertoire sequencing. Fewer deletions and N-nucleotide insertions were reportedly seen in common variable immunodeficiency TCR beta sequences. Patient heterogeneity in the CVID cohort limited correlations between repertoire features and clinical complications.

This TCR was sampled from a person between 18 and 75 years old in good health. The sample was peripheral blood mononuclear cells. The chain couples TRBV5-1 to TRBJ1-1; 8 nucleotides align to TRBD1. The CDR3 reads CASSLGTGRAEAFF. The CDR3 bases that were read are TGCGCCAGCAGCTTGGGGACAGGGCGCGCTGAA.